This T cell receptor (beta chain) derives from a study of cytomegalovirus exposure and HLA in healthy donors. Germline loops: CDR1 LNHDA, CDR2 SQIVND (reference sequence). Trimming took 5 bases from V and 1 from J, leaving 5 bases between them. The CDR3 is 13 amino acids. PCR involved 60 Vbeta and 13 Jbeta primers. Original data processing: Approximately 11 million of the approximately 80 million unique TCR beta chains counted in a later analysis were shared. Assay used: immunoSEQ multiplex PCR; TCRdb lists only in-frame clones, some missing. V, J and clone size derive from that table, while D and trimming were established from the DNA sequence. The sample has 75,000 to 100,000 clones, over 70% seen once.

This rearrangement joins TRBV19 to TRBJ2-2; D call uncertain. The receptor comes from a man aged 55-75 years in good health and CMV-seronegative. The sample comprised PBMCs. The CDR3 spells CASSVQNTGELFF. As DNA, the CDR3 is TGTGCCAGTAGTGTCCAGAACACCGGGGAGCTGTTTTTT.